This TCR beta chain was documented in a study of sequential checkpoint blockade in melanoma. Turning to the study itself: Arm A got nivolumab then ipilimumab; arm B the reverse, 1:1.

CDR3 length: 14 amino acids. Trimming removed 7 bases from V and 2 bases from J, with 15 bases in between. CDR1 SGHRS and CDR2 YFSETQ come from the germline V gene. Clones were read by immunoSEQ multiplex PCR, and TCRdb kept only the in-frame ones, dropping some. The table has about 21,000 clones, more than 80% seen once; the top ten hold around 10%. Stated treatment: randomized to nivolumab then ipilimumab (arm A) or the reverse (arm B). Patients had received no earlier DNA-damaging chemotherapy. PBMC sorting kept live CD3+CD8+ cells without CD19 or CD56. The source of this sequence is a human donor with melanoma. The chain links TRBV5-1 to TRBJ1-1; no definite D call. The input for sequencing was CD8+ T cells sorted from blood (inferred from file names), taken from a patient given nivolumab and ipilimumab in sequence. CDR3 in DNA: TGCGCCAGCCGTAAACACCCGGGAAACACTGAAGCTTTCTTT. It is translated as CASRKHPGNTEAFF.